Listed here are 28 T cell receptor beta chains from one sample, sequenced in a study of blood T cell repertoires in COVID-19. The protocol was immunoSEQ multiplex PCR, while the TCRdb copy is restricted to in-frame clones and leaves out a portion. The sample gives some 150,000 clones, roughly 88% of which show up once; 1.2% is in the top ten. The sequenced material came from PBMCs or T cells enriched from blood (not recorded which). Receptors were obtained from a woman in her 30s with acute COVID-19.

As DNA, the CDR3 is TGTGCCAGCACGGACACACCCTACGAGCAGTACTTC. It is translated as CASTDTPYEQYF. The gene calls are TRBV28 and TRBJ2-7; the D gene is possibly TRBD1 (5 bases). CDR3 length: 12 amino acids. Germline values: CDR1 MDHEN, CDR2 SYDVKM. The V and J ends lost 7 bases and 2 bases respectively, with 9 bases between them.

This rearrangement joins TRBV5-6 to TRBJ2-4; D remains unclear. CDR3 length equals 15 residues. Looked up from germline, CDR1 is SGHDT and CDR2 is YYEEEE. V lost 4 bases and J lost 0, with 11 bases in between. Written as DNA, the CDR3 is TGTGCCAGCAGCCAGGAAAAATTAGCCAAAAACATTCAGTACTTC. This sequence encodes CASSQEKLAKNIQYF.

The rearrangement uses TRBV3-1 (or the pseudogene TRBV3-2) and TRBJ2-5, with D unclear. The germline V gene has CDR1 LGHDT and CDR2 YNNKEL (reference sequence). V was clipped by 1 base and J by 4 bases, with 4 bases between them. The CDR3 is made up of 12 amino acids. DNA for the CDR3: TGTGCCAGCAGCCAAGTTCGAGAGACCCAGTACTTC. It specifies CASSQVRETQYF.

This chain links TRBV5-1 with TRBJ2-1; 8 bases agree with TRBD1. The length of the CDR3 is 14 residues. V lost 6 bases to trimming and J lost 8 bases; unmatched junction nucleotides: 10. The germline CDR1 and CDR2 sequences are SGHRS and YFSETQ. Written as DNA, the CDR3 is TGCGCCAGCACCCTTGCAGGGGGCGGCGATGAGCAGTTCTTC. The encoded protein is CASTLAGGGDEQFF.

The V gene is TRBV27, the J gene TRBJ1-1, with unresolved D. This CDR3 is 14 amino acids long. V lost 3 bases and J 0 bases, leaving 8 bases between the germline ends. Germline-derived CDR1 and CDR2 are MNHEY and SMNVEV (reference sequence). CDR3 bases: TGTGCCAGCAGTTTGGTTCAGATGAACACTGAAGCTTTCTTT. This sequence encodes CASSLVQMNTEAFF.

Here the CDR3 reads CARDGSGGATEAFF. The CDR3 nucleotides are TGTGCCAGGGACGGGTCGGGGGGCGCGACTGAAGCTTTCTTT. This chain connects TRBV2 to TRBJ1-1; TRBD1 is a possible D gene (6 bases). From germline, CDR1 is SNHLY and CDR2 FYNNEI. V dropped 9 bases and J dropped 5 bases, with 19 bases sitting between them. The CDR3 loop spans 14 amino acids.

This clone was counted between two and nine times. The CDR3 DNA sequence: TGCGCCAGCAGCTACGGCAACGGGATCTCTGGAAACACCATATATTTT. As protein: CASSYGNGISGNTIYF. The chain joins TRBV4-1 to TRBJ1-3; no firm D call. V was cut by 5 bases and J by 0 bases, with 14 bases left in between. Germline CDR1 MGHRA, CDR2 YSYEKL. CDR3 length: 16 amino acids.

CDR3 sequence: CASSSLVSGANVLTF. DNA for the CDR3: TGTGCCAGCAGTTCGTTAGTCTCTGGGGCCAACGTCCTGACTTTC. V gene TRBV27 combines with J gene TRBJ2-6; D is ambiguous. Deletions cut 4 bases from V and 0 bases from J, with 7 bases between. Germline-derived CDR1 and CDR2 are MNHEY and SMNVEV (reference sequence). The CDR3 runs 15 residues.

This clone showed up just a few times. The gene calls are TRBV6-1 and TRBJ2-4; TRBD2 matches at 12 bases. Germline V gives CDR1 MNHNS, CDR2 SASEGT. This CDR3 is built from 19 residues. V dropped 3 bases and J dropped 0; count of bases not matched to a gene: 9. The CDR3 nucleotides read TGTGCCAGCAGTGACGATCCTCCGGGACTAGCGGGAGCCAAAAACATTCAGTACTTC. Translated: CASSDDPPGLAGAKNIQYF.

Of note for this clone: Other DNA sequences from this sample encode an identical CDR3 as well. The V gene is TRBV9, the J gene TRBJ1-3, with a tentative D call TRBD1 (5 bases). Trimming removed 4 bases from V and 1 base from J, with 12 bases in between. The V gene's germline CDR1 is SGDLS and CDR2 YYNGEE. This CDR3 is 15 amino acids long. The CDR3 DNA sequence: TGTGCCAGCAGCCCCCAGGGAGGGTCTGGAAACACCATATATTTT. Translated, it gives CASSPQGGSGNTIYF.

The genes are TRBV5-6 and TRBJ2-7; 9 nucleotides agree with TRBD1. CDR3 size: 14 residues. Trimming at V came to 1 base and at J to 5 bases, leaving 4 bases not matched to a gene. Per germline, CDR1 SGHDT and CDR2 YYEEEE. The CDR3 sequence is CASSLTGGNNEQYF. Written as DNA, the CDR3 is TGTGCCAGCAGCTTGACAGGGGGCAACAACGAGCAGTACTTC.

J is TRBJ2-3 and V is TRBV5-5; 11 bases align to TRBD2. With 4 bases clipped from V and 5 bases from J, the junction kept 9 bases outside the gene matches. This CDR3 has 16 residues. In germline, CDR1 is SGHKS, CDR2 YYEKEE (reference sequence). Here the CDR3 DNA reads TGTGCCAGCAGCATCGGACTAGCGGGTGCGGGAGATACGCAGTATTTT. Translated, it gives CASSIGLAGAGDTQYF.

This clone appeared once. This sequence joins TRBV5-1 and TRBJ2-7; D is unresolved. Per the germline V gene, CDR1 is SGHRS and CDR2 is YFSETQ. With 0 bases removed from V and 1 base from J, the gap between germline ends came to 5 bases. The CDR3 is 13 amino acids. The CDR3 region has the DNA TGCGCCAGCAGCTTGGACGGGTCCTACGAGCAGTACTTC. Its protein is CASSLDGSYEQYF.

This clone came up once. This chain uses TRBV30 with TRBJ2-7, with TRBD2 matching 9 bases. J lost 2 bases, V lost 3 bases, and 8 bases had no gene match. The CDR3 is 15 amino acids. The germline V gene has CDR1 GTSNPN and CDR2 SVGIG (reference sequence). CDR3 DNA: TGTGCCTGGAGCGCGGGGGGGACCGAGCCCTACGAGCAGTACTTC. Its translation is CAWSAGGTEPYEQYF.

This chain links TRBV30 with TRBJ1-2, with 7 bases lining up with TRBD1. Germline-derived CDR1 and CDR2 are GTSNPN and SVGIG (reference sequence). The junction had 11 bases not matched to a gene; V was cut back by 5 bases and J by 8 bases. The CDR3 extends over 13 amino acids. Here the CDR3 DNA reads TGTGCCTGGGGGACAGTCCCTGTTATAGGCTACACCTTC. Its protein product is CAWGTVPVIGYTF. Full variable domain (remainder filled in from reference TRBV30 and TRBJ1-2): SQTIHQWPATLVQPVGSPLSLECTVEGTSNPNLYWYRQAAGRGLQLLFYSVGIGQISSEVPQNLSASRPQDRQFILSSKKLLLSDSGFYLCAWGTVPVIGYTFGSGTRLTVV.

The chain is built from TRBV5-1 and TRBJ1-1; possible D gene TRBD1, 5 bases. The CDR3 contains 13 residues. The germline V and J ends were trimmed by 5 bases and 6 bases, with 14 bases remaining between them. Germline values: CDR1 SGHRS, CDR2 YFSETQ. The CDR3 DNA reads TGCGCCAGCAGGTACCAGGGTGGGCCTGAAGCTTTCTTT. The encoded protein is CASRYQGGPEAFF.

The CDR3 DNA reads as TGTGCCAGCAGTTGGACAGGAGCCTACGAGCAGTACTTC. It is translated as CASSWTGAYEQYF. The V and J genes are TRBV28 and TRBJ2-7, with 7 bases lining up with TRBD1. Per germline, CDR1 MDHEN and CDR2 SYDVKM. The CDR3 contains 13 residues. V lost 4 bases, J lost 2 bases, and 2 bases stayed unmatched. Filled out from reference TRBV28 and TRBJ2-7, the complete variable domain reads DVKVTQSSRYLVKRTGEKVFLECVQDMDHENMFWYRQDPGLGLRLIYFSYDVKMKEKGDIPEGYSVSREKKERFSLILESASTNQTSMYLCASSWTGAYEQYFGPGTRLTVT.

J is TRBJ1-2 and V is TRBV10-3, with TRBD1 matching over 8 bases. V shed 3 bases, J shed 2 bases, and the junction held 5 bases outside the gene matches. The CDR3 is 15 residues long. CDR1 ENHRY and CDR2 SYGVKD come from the germline V gene. CDR3 region: CAISDLGTGNYGYTF. The CDR3 DNA is TGTGCCATCAGTGATCTAGGGACAGGAAACTATGGCTACACCTTC.

About this clone itself: Other DNA sequences of this sample code for an identical CDR3. This chain uses TRBV5-1 with TRBJ1-4, with D perhaps TRBD1 (5 bases). Trimming took off 1 base at V and 8 bases at J, with 6 bases between the two ends. Germline-derived CDR1 and CDR2 are SGHRS and YFSETQ. The CDR3 consists of 12 residues. The CDR3 loop is CASSLTGEKLFF. The CDR3 DNA follows: TGCGCCAGCAGCTTGACAGGAGAAAAACTGTTTTTT.

This sequence joins TRBV6-2 or TRBV6-3 and TRBJ2-1; 8 bases fit TRBD2. CDR1 and CDR2 (germline): MNHEY, SVGEGT. Trimming took 2 bases from V and 5 from J; bases not matched to a gene: 8. This CDR3 is built from 16 residues. DNA for the CDR3: TGTGCCAGCAGTTACAAAAGCGGGAGTACCGACAATGAGCAGTTCTTC. This gives the protein CASSYKSGSTDNEQFF.

The chain joins TRBV29-1 to TRBJ2-3; 10 bases agree with TRBD2. Germline CDR1 SQVTM, CDR2 ANQGSEA. V shed 7 bases and J 3 bases; nucleotides not matched to a gene: 7. The CDR3 covers 14 residues. The CDR3 DNA is TGCAGCGCAGCGGGGGGGAGATGGACAGATACGCAGTATTTT. Translation gives CSAAGGRWTDTQYF.

The V gene is TRBV11-2, the J gene TRBJ2-1, with TRBD1 as a possible D gene (6 bases). This CDR3 has 15 residues. The germline gives CDR1 SGHAT, CDR2 FQNNGV. Trimming removed 5 bases from V and 1 base from J, with 12 bases in between. The CDR3 sequence is CASSRAGVSYNEQFF. The CDR3 nucleotides are TGTGCCAGCAGCCGAGCAGGGGTGTCCTACAATGAGCAGTTCTTC.

In its sample, this clone was seen a few times. The V call is TRBV18, the J call TRBJ2-3, with D possibly being TRBD1 (6 bases). The V and J ends lost 6 bases and 0 bases respectively, with 16 bases between them. This CDR3 region has 16 residues. Per the germline V gene, CDR1 is KGHSH and CDR2 is LQKENI. The CDR3 DNA reads as TGTGCCAGCTCCCCCTCGGCAGGGGCTAGCACAGATACGCAGTATTTT. It translates to CASSPSAGASTDTQYF.

This clone was seen once. The chain is built from TRBV12-3 or TRBV12-4 and TRBJ1-5, with 7 nucleotides matching TRBD1. V was pared by 5 bases and J by 8 bases, with 6 bases of the junction left unmatched. The CDR3 spans 13 residues. The CDR3 sequence: CASSRQGSEPQHF. The DNA of the CDR3 is TGTGCCAGCAGTCGACAGGGCTCGGAGCCCCAGCATTTT.

The CDR3 DNA is TGTGCCAGCAGCTTAGCCGGGACAAAAACAGATACGCAGTATTTT. Translated: CASSLAGTKTDTQYF. The chain links TRBV7-8 to TRBJ2-3; D perhaps matches TRBD1 (6 bases). With 0 bases removed from V and 3 bases from J, the gap between germline ends came to 10 bases. This CDR3 spans 15 amino acids. The germline CDR1 and CDR2 sequences are SGHVS and FQNEAQ.

This clone was picked up a small number of times. The rearrangement uses TRBV25-1 and TRBJ1-6, with 7 bases identical to TRBD1. The germline CDR1 and CDR2 sequences are MGHDK and SYGVNS. CDR3 length equals 17 residues. Germline trimming cut 3 bases from V and 2 bases from J; bases unmatched to any gene: 7. The CDR3 reads CASSDNRGGTYNSPLHF. The CDR3 bases are TGTGCCAGCAGTGACAACCGAGGGGGCACCTATAATTCACCCCTCCACTTT.

The chain recombines TRBV9 with TRBJ1-1; D is perhaps TRBD1 (5 bases). In germline, CDR1 is SGDLS, CDR2 YYNGEE. V lost 4 bases and J 1 base, leaving 14 bases between the germline ends. CDR3 length: 15 amino acids. CDR3 protein: CASSPRGGSNTEAFF. CDR3 bases: TGTGCCAGCAGCCCCCGCGGGGGGTCGAACACTGAAGCTTTCTTT.

V gene TRBV15 combines with J gene TRBJ2-3; the match to TRBD1 covers 8 bases. J lost 0 bases, V lost 2 bases, and 7 bases had no gene match. This CDR3 contains 17 residues. Per the germline V gene, CDR1 is LNHNV and CDR2 is YYDKDF (reference sequence). CDR3: CATSRPTGEDSTDTQYF. In DNA, the CDR3 is TGTGCCACCAGCAGACCGACAGGGGAGGATAGCACAGATACGCAGTATTTT.